Listed here are 9 T cell receptor beta chains from one sample, sequenced in a study of CD8+ T cells in alopecia areata. Extraction and reverse transcription of RNA yielded cDNA as the sequencing template. The method was immunoSEQ multiplex PCR; TCRdb's version includes in-frame clones alone and lacks a portion of them. The sample comprises about 200,000 clones, about three fifths of which are singletons, and approximately 3.4% rests with the top ten. Treatment noted: oral pan-JAK inhibitor, 5-10 mg twice daily. This sample comprised CD4+ T cells sorted from blood, obtained at week 4, from a patient treated with tofacitinib. Receptor source: a human donor with alopecia areata.

The chain couples TRBV30 to TRBJ2-1; 9 bases agree with TRBD2. Germline V gene data show CDR1 as GTSNPN and CDR2 as SVGIG (reference sequence). The CDR3 is 16 amino acids. The trim removed 2 bases at V and 9 bases at J, leaving 14 bases unmatched. The CDR3 region has the DNA TGTGCCTGGAGTACTTATGGGGGACTAGCCGAGGCTGAGCAGTTCTTC. This translates into CAWSTYGGLAEAEQFF.

This clone was observed a few times. The chain is built from TRBV23-1 and TRBJ1-6; D remains ambiguous. TRBV23-1 is recorded as an ORF, its role being uncertain. There are 15 residues in the CDR3. V lost 6 bases and J 6 bases, leaving 15 bases between the germline ends. The CDR3 DNA sequence: TGCGCCAGCAGCCTCAGTTTGGGCAGTAATTCACCCCTCCACTTT. This encodes CASSLSLGSNSPLHF.

The chain carries TRBV30 and TRBJ2-1; the match to TRBD1 covers 7 bases. Trimming removed 2 bases from V and 3 bases from J; junction bases left unmatched: 13. Germline-derived CDR1 and CDR2 are GTSNPN and SVGIG (reference sequence). CDR3 size: 17 residues. As DNA, the CDR3 is TGTGCCTGGAGTCACAGAGAACCGGGACAGAGCTACAATGAGCAGTTCTTC. Translating it yields CAWSHREPGQSYNEQFF.

The rearrangement uses TRBV23-1 and TRBJ1-6, with D maybe TRBD1 (5 bases). TRBV23-1 is an ORF for which the function is uncertain. CDR3 length equals 15 residues. Between the trimmed V and J ends, which lost 6 bases and 5 bases, there was a span of 14 bases. CDR3 DNA sequence: TGCGCCAGCAGCCACGGGGAGGGGAATAATTCACCCCTCCACTTT. Translated: CASSHGEGNNSPLHF.

The table lists this clone with a few counts. The rearrangement uses TRBV29-1 and TRBJ1-1; TRBD1 agrees at 12 bases. Unmatched junction bases numbered 10, after V lost 4 bases and J lost 4 bases. The germline gives CDR1 SQVTM, CDR2 ANQGSEA. The CDR3 sequence is 16 residues long. Here the CDR3 reads CSVGLLPGQGATEAFF. The CDR3 DNA reads as TGCAGCGTTGGTCTTCTACCGGGACAGGGGGCCACTGAAGCTTTCTTT.

This chain links TRBV11-2 with TRBJ2-3, with D tentatively TRBD2 (5 bases). CDR3 length equals 16 residues. Trimming left V 3 bases short and J 0 bases short, with 13 bases between. Germline V lookup: CDR1 SGHAT, CDR2 FQNNGV. CDR3 region: CASSLGRGASTDTQYF. The CDR3 nucleotides are TGTGCCAGCAGCTTGGGCCGGGGAGCTAGCACAGATACGCAGTATTTT.

The chain couples TRBV30 to TRBJ1-2; D remains unclear. Germline loops: CDR1 GTSNPN, CDR2 SVGIG (reference sequence). With 4 bases removed from V and 4 bases from J, the gap between germline ends came to 13 bases. The CDR3 has 13 residues. CDR3 sequence reads: CAWTVWGGYGYTF. The CDR3 DNA reads as TGTGCCTGGACCGTTTGGGGAGGCTATGGCTACACCTTC.

The table lists this clone with a few counts. CDR3 coding DNA: TGTGCCAGCAGACGGCTGGACAGTGGTCGCGATGAGCAGTTCTTC. This gives the protein CASRRLDSGRDEQFF. The V call is TRBV4-2, the J call TRBJ2-1; D may be TRBD1 (6 bases). The CDR3 runs to 15 residues. Germline assignment: CDR1 LGHNA and CDR2 YNFKEQ. V was shortened by 6 bases and J by 8 bases, with 20 bases between the two germline ends.

This chain connects TRBV29-1 to TRBJ2-3, with D hard to call. Germline V gene sequence: CDR1 SQVTM, CDR2 ANQGSEA. Trimming left V 6 bases short and J 5 bases short, with 15 bases between. The CDR3 is 13 residues long. CDR3 sequence reads: CSVAHGQKDTQYF. The DNA of the CDR3 is TGCAGCGTGGCCCACGGGCAGAAAGATACGCAGTATTTT.